This T cell receptor (beta chain) is from a study of response to subunit inactivated influenza vaccine. TCRdb passed the RT-PCR reads through MiXCR, listing each CDR3 protein once. There are about 570,000 distinct CDR3 sequences in the sample; about 11% occur only once, and approximately 11% lies in the top ten. This CDR3 region has 18 residues. Trimming pared 1 base from V and 7 bases from J, leaving 24 bases between. Per the germline V gene, CDR1 is SGDLS and CDR2 is YYNGEE. Only a few counts were recorded for this clonotype. Separately, the same data were catalogued under a study of T cells expressing NK-cell markers. That report adds: What made the TCR beta cDNA was 5'RACE template switching with UMIs. Seropositivity for HCMV was found in seven of the eight sequenced donors, with one seronegative. In about 6 donors, dominant CD3+CD56+NKG2C+ clones formed roughly 1.0-7.5% of CD8+ cells. In four donors, these clonotypes also led the CD3+CD56-NKG2C+ fraction. The HCMV specificity of the expanded NKG2C+ T cell clones stayed unresolved.

The TCR comes from a man in his fifties who received an inactivated influenza vaccine. Material: PBMCs from blood, obtained on the day of vaccination. V and J are TRBV9 and TRBJ2-1; D assignment may be TRBD1 or TRBD2 (5 bases each). This chain's CDR3 is CASSVRALGPKAINEQFF. Here the CDR3 DNA reads TGTGCCAGCAGCGTAAGGGCCCTGGGACCCAAAGCGATTAATGAGCAGTTCTTC.